The 29 T cell receptor beta chains presented below share a single source sample, sequenced in a study of shared clonotypes between healthy human individuals. The protocol was immunoSEQ multiplex PCR, while the TCRdb copy is restricted to in-frame clones and leaves out a portion. The sample holds fewer than 650,000 clones, roughly 72% seen once. Sequences were obtained from PBMCs. The receptors originated from a woman aged 40 to 50 in good health. Some clones in this sample may be carry-over from other donors' samples.

This chain links TRBV7-3 with TRBJ2-7, with TRBD2 matching over 10 bases. Losses at the gene ends were 5 bases for V and 6 bases for J; bases not matched to a gene: 4. CDR1 is SGHTA and CDR2 is FQGTGA in the germline V gene. The CDR3 totals 13 residues. The DNA for the CDR3 is TGTGCCAGCAGCAAATCTAGCGGGGGCGAGCAGTACTTC. Its protein is CASSKSSGGEQYF.

The chain carries TRBV4-3 and TRBJ1-2, with 7 bases that match TRBD1. Germline CDR1 is LGHNA and CDR2 is YSLEER. This CDR3 spans 13 amino acids. Losses at the gene ends were 0 bases for V and 8 bases for J; bases not matched to a gene: 3. The CDR3 spells CASSQDRGLGYTF. The CDR3 DNA sequence: TGCGCCAGCAGCCAAGATAGGGGGCTCGGCTACACCTTC.

The rearrangement joins TRBV5-1 to TRBJ2-1; 8 bases are a match to TRBD1. With 4 bases clipped from V and 6 bases from J, the junction kept 9 bases outside the gene matches. The CDR3 contains 15 residues. Germline loops: CDR1 SGHRS, CDR2 YFSETQ. As DNA, the CDR3 is TGCGCCAGCAGCCCCAGGGGGCAGGGCGGCAATGAGCAGTTCTTC. It encodes CASSPRGQGGNEQFF.

This clone was observed a single time. V usage is TRBV7-2 and J usage is TRBJ1-2; TRBD1 matches 7 bases. This CDR3 comprises 14 residues. Germline CDR1 SGHTA, CDR2 FQGNSA. Trimming removed 0 bases from V and 8 bases from J; junction bases left unmatched: 6. The CDR3 DNA reads TGTGCCAGCAGCTTAGCCGACAGGGTGGTGGGCTACACCTTC. Translation gives CASSLADRVVGYTF.

V usage is TRBV7-9 and J usage is TRBJ1-2; D possibly corresponds to TRBD1 (5 bases). The V end was cut by 1 base, the J end by 5 bases, with 14 bases between. There are 15 residues in the CDR3. Germline CDR1 is SEHNR and CDR2 is FQNEAQ (reference sequence). The DNA for the CDR3 is TGTGCCAGCAGCTTAGACACAGGACTGTGGTATGGCTACACCTTC. Its protein is CASSLDTGLWYGYTF.

V usage is TRBV7-8 and J usage is TRBJ2-5, with TRBD1 matching 8 bases. V shed 3 bases and J 5 bases; nucleotides not matched to a gene: 8. CDR3 length equals 15 residues. The V gene's germline CDR1 is SGHVS and CDR2 FQNEAQ. The CDR3 region has the DNA TGTGCCAGCAGCTTGTCCCAGGGGGCGCGGGAGACCCAGTACTTC. This sequence encodes CASSLSQGARETQYF.

The table lists this clone with a count of one. This chain uses TRBV5-4 with TRBJ2-7; TRBD1 matches 9 bases. J gave up 4 bases and V 4 bases, and 9 bases lay outside the gene matches. The germline gives CDR1 SGHNT, CDR2 YYREEE (reference sequence). The CDR3 loop spans 15 amino acids. The CDR3 DNA follows: TGTGCCAGCAGCCCCCGACAGGGGGAGTATTACGAGCAGTACTTC. This sequence encodes CASSPRQGEYYEQYF. Full variable domain (remainder filled in from reference TRBV5-4 and TRBJ2-7): ETGVTQSPTHLIKTRGQQVTLRCSSQSGHNTVSWYQQALGQGPQFIFQYYREEENGRGNFPPRFSGLQFPNYSSELNVNALELDDSALYLCASSPRQGEYYEQYFGPGTRLTVT.

This sequence joins TRBV10-1 and TRBJ2-7; TRBD2 aligns across 9 bases. The V gene's germline CDR1 is WNHNN and CDR2 SYGVQD (reference sequence). The ends lost 2 bases at V and 2 bases at J; junction bases unmatched: 4. The CDR3 is made up of 15 amino acids. The chain's CDR3 is CASSEGGRAPYEQYF. DNA for the CDR3: TGCGCCAGCAGTGAGGGCGGGAGGGCCCCCTACGAGCAGTACTTC.

The chain links TRBV18 to TRBJ2-3; possible D gene TRBD2, 6 bases. Germline V gene data show CDR1 as KGHSH and CDR2 as LQKENI. This CDR3 region has 16 residues. The V end lost 6 bases, the J end lost 5 bases, and 21 bases lay between the germline ends. This chain's CDR3 is CASSIGTPEGGDTQYF. The DNA of the CDR3 is TGTGCCAGCTCGATAGGGACTCCGGAAGGTGGAGATACGCAGTATTTT. The full variable domain, rest sourced from reference TRBV18 and TRBJ2-3, is NAGVMQNPRHLVRRRGQEARLRCSPMKGHSHVYWYRQLPEEGLKFMVYLQKENIIDESGMPKERFSAEFPKEGPSILRIQQVVRGDSAAYFCASSIGTPEGGDTQYFGPGTRLTVL.

The chain is built from TRBV19 and TRBJ2-7; TRBD2 matches 10 bases. Germline V CDR1 and CDR2: LNHDA, SQIVND (reference sequence). The ends lost 7 bases at V and 6 bases at J; junction bases unmatched: 6. This CDR3 contains 13 residues. CDR3 residues: CASKALAGIEQYF. In DNA form, the CDR3 reads TGTGCCAGTAAGGCACTAGCGGGAATCGAGCAGTACTTC.

V gene TRBV11-2 combines with J gene TRBJ2-3; weak D call: TRBD2 (5 bases). Looked up from germline, CDR1 is SGHAT and CDR2 is FQNNGV. The CDR3 spans 15 residues. V was cut by 1 base and J by 6 bases, with 14 bases left in between. CDR3 loop: CASSLGLARADTQYF. In DNA form, the CDR3 reads TGTGCCAGCAGCTTAGGGTTAGCGCGCGCGGATACGCAGTATTTT.

The CDR3 here is CASSETTGFGTEAFF. The CDR3 region has the DNA TGTGCCAGCAGTGAAACAACAGGGTTTGGTACTGAAGCTTTCTTT. This sequence joins TRBV2 and TRBJ1-1; D is possibly TRBD1 (6 bases). From germline, CDR1 is SNHLY and CDR2 FYNNEI. CDR3 length equals 15 residues. V dropped 2 bases and J dropped 5 bases, with 15 bases sitting between them.

The chain is built from TRBV27 and TRBJ2-7, with 8 positions matching TRBD2. V gave up 6 bases and J gave up 2 bases; unmatched junction bases: 15. This CDR3 is built from 17 residues. Per germline, CDR1 MNHEY and CDR2 SMNVEV (reference sequence). The CDR3 region is CASSPEWGGRPPYEQYF. The DNA of the CDR3 is TGTGCCAGCAGCCCTGAGTGGGGCGGGAGGCCCCCCTACGAGCAGTACTTC.

This chain connects TRBV7-8 to TRBJ2-7; D might be TRBD2 (6 bases). CDR3 length: 15 residues. Trimming left V 5 bases short and J 1 base short, with 15 bases between. Germline-derived CDR1 and CDR2 are SGHVS and FQNEAQ. The CDR3 DNA follows: TGTGCCAGCAGCGCTCCGGCGGGAACATCCTACGAGCAGTACTTC. Its protein product is CASSAPAGTSYEQYF.

CDR3: CASSPRGASQETQYF. As DNA, the CDR3 is TGTGCCAGCAGCCCTAGGGGTGCCAGTCAAGAGACCCAGTACTTC. This chain connects TRBV7-6 to TRBJ2-5; D may be TRBD1 (5 bases). The CDR3 has 15 residues. Trimming removed 5 bases from V and 2 bases from J, with 15 bases in between. The germline CDR1 and CDR2 sequences are SGHVS and FNYEAQ.

The rearrangement uses TRBV7-2 and TRBJ2-7, with 9 bases that match TRBD1. The ends lost 4 bases at V and 6 bases at J; junction bases unmatched: 4. CDR1 and CDR2 from the germline V gene are SGHTA and FQGNSA. CDR3 length equals 13 residues. The CDR3 coding sequence is TGTGCCAGCAGCTCGGGACAGGGTGGCGAGCAGTACTTC. Translated, it gives CASSSGQGGEQYF.

The J gene is TRBJ2-3, the V gene TRBV30, with TRBD2 identical over 8 bases. CDR3 size: 11 residues. Germline loops: CDR1 GTSNPN, CDR2 SVGIG (reference sequence). Trimming removed 8 bases from V and 4 bases from J; junction bases left unmatched: 2. CDR3: CASSGADTQYF. In DNA form, the CDR3 reads TGTGCCAGTAGCGGGGCAGATACGCAGTATTTT.

Only one count was recorded for this clone. The CDR3 region has the DNA TGTGCCAGCAGTTTAAGGCTGTCTAATGAAAAACTGTTTTTT. It encodes CASSLRLSNEKLFF. The chain has TRBV28 and TRBJ1-4; D not resolved. Germline V gene sequence: CDR1 MDHEN, CDR2 SYDVKM. The germline V and J ends were trimmed by 2 bases and 3 bases, with 7 bases remaining between them. The CDR3 length is 14 residues.

The V and J genes are TRBV2 and TRBJ2-7, with 9 bases aligning to TRBD2. V trimming: 6 bases; J trimming: 0 bases; junction bases outside the gene matches: 3. The CDR3 length is 14 residues. Germline values: CDR1 SNHLY, CDR2 FYNNEI. The CDR3, as DNA: TGTGCCAGCAGGACTAGCGGAAGCTCCTACGAGCAGTACTTC. Protein sequence: CASRTSGSSYEQYF.

Note on this clone: It may be a read error: a sequence one base away is much more abundant. The V gene is TRBV5-4, the J gene TRBJ2-5; D remains ambiguous. The CDR3 extends over 13 amino acids. Germline V gene sequence: CDR1 SGHNT, CDR2 YYREEE (reference sequence). V lost 2 bases and J 0 bases, leaving 5 bases between the germline ends. The CDR3 nucleotides read TGTGCCAGCAGCTTCGGCCACCAAGAGACCCAGTACTTC. It yields the protein CASSFGHQETQYF.

This chain joins TRBV5-8 and TRBJ2-1; the match to TRBD2 covers 14 bases. Trimming cost V 4 bases and J 10 bases; bases outside gene matches: 10. Germline assignment: CDR1 SGHTS and CDR2 YDEGEE. The CDR3 spans 16 residues. This CDR3 reads CASSRLGLAGAEEQFF. The CDR3 coding sequence is TGTGCCAGCAGCCGCCTGGGACTAGCGGGAGCCGAGGAGCAGTTCTTC.

This clone has a handful of counts. V and J are TRBV2 and TRBJ2-3; D remains ambiguous. This CDR3 spans 14 amino acids. V lost 6 bases and J lost 0, with 10 bases in between. CDR1 is SNHLY and CDR2 is FYNNEI in the germline V gene. CDR3 nucleotide sequence: TGTGCCAGCAGAGTGATCCTTAGCACAGATACGCAGTATTTT. Amino acid sequence: CASRVILSTDTQYF.

The chain carries TRBV18 and TRBJ2-7; 8 positions match TRBD2. The CDR3 runs to 14 residues. J gave up 4 bases and V 5 bases, and 7 bases lay outside the gene matches. The germline V gene has CDR1 KGHSH and CDR2 LQKENI. In nucleotides, the CDR3 is TGTGCCAGCTCAGGAGGGGCTAGCGGGTACGAGCAGTACTTC. Translated: CASSGGASGYEQYF.

The gene calls are TRBV7-2 and TRBJ2-7, with D perhaps given as TRBD1 or TRBD2 (5 bases each). V lost 5 bases and J 5 bases, leaving 16 bases between the germline ends. The germline gives CDR1 SGHTA, CDR2 FQGNSA. The CDR3 spans 14 residues. The CDR3 DNA is TGTGCCAGCAGCCCAACCGGAGGCAGGGACGAGCAGTACTTC. It yields the protein CASSPTGGRDEQYF.

This clone was counted only a few times. The chain employs TRBV11-3 and TRBJ2-2; 13 positions match TRBD2. Germline values: CDR1 SGHNT, CDR2 YENEEA. There are 19 residues in the CDR3. Trimming removed 5 bases from V and 1 base from J; junction bases left unmatched: 10. DNA for the CDR3: TGTGCCAGCAGCCCCGGACTAGCGGGAGCGGGGATGAACACCGGGGAGCTGTTTTTT. Translating gives CASSPGLAGAGMNTGELFF.

The table lists this clone with a count of one. A far larger clone differs by one base, so this is likely a read error. The V call is TRBV29-1, the J call TRBJ2-7; a possible D gene is TRBD1 (6 bases). The CDR3 covers 14 residues. CDR1 and CDR2 (germline): SQVTM, ANQGSEA. Trimming removed 6 bases at V and 2 bases at J, with 17 bases between. DNA for the CDR3: TGCAGCGTGGGGGCTGGGCTGGAACCCTACGAGCAGTACTTC. This codes for CSVGAGLEPYEQYF.

The genes are TRBV6-6 and TRBJ2-2; D might be TRBD1 or TRBD2, each matching 5 bases. V was pared by 5 bases and J by 3 bases, with 10 bases between. Germline V gene lookup returns CDR1 MNHNY and CDR2 SVGAGI (reference sequence). The CDR3 is made up of 14 amino acids. The CDR3 nucleotides are TGTGCCAGCAGTCTTTTGGGGGACACCGGGGAGCTGTTTTTT. Protein product: CASSLLGDTGELFF.

Remarks on this clone: Sequence at one end of the junction differs from germline and may be a read error. The sample carries other DNA sequences with the same CDR3. The V gene is TRBV5-1, the J gene TRBJ1-1; 8 bases map to TRBD1. This CDR3 comprises 16 residues. Germline lookup yields CDR1 SGHRS and CDR2 YFSETQ. The CDR3 DNA follows: TGCGCCAGCAGCTCCGTGGACAGGGCCCGGTACACTGAAGCTTTCTTC. Translating gives CASSSVDRARYTEAFF. The full variable domain, in which reference TRBV5-1 and TRBJ1-1 provide the parts outside the CDR3, is KAGVTQTPRYLIKTRGQQVTLSCSPISGHRSVSWYQQTPGQGLQFLFEYFSETQRNKGNFPGRFSGRQFSNSRSEMNVSTLELGDSALYLCASSSVDRARYTEAFFGQGTRLTVV.

This rearrangement joins TRBV27 to TRBJ2-6, with 9 bases matching TRBD1. CDR1 is MNHEY, CDR2 SMNVEV, per germline (reference sequence). The CDR3 contains 16 residues. The trim removed 8 bases at V and 2 bases at J, leaving 7 bases unmatched. The CDR3 DNA follows: TGTGCCAGCCAAGAACAGGGGGCTGCTGGGGCCAACGTCCTGACTTTC. Protein sequence: CASQEQGAAGANVLTF.